This TCR beta chain was recovered during a study of T cell responses to AZD1222 COVID-19 vaccine (dated by TCRdb to the early 2020s). A note on the overall study: Because spike-specific TCR depth and breadth did not differ between the two schedules, AZD1222 recipients who got a second dose at roughly 4 weeks were pooled with those who got a second dose at roughly 12 weeks. A total of 233 trial participants underwent TCR sequencing, of whom 200 to 220 received two doses of AZD1222 and about 25 received two doses of the MenACWY control vaccine. Trial participants were enrolled by age into subgroups of 18-55, 56-69 and 70-plus years, and around 150, 29 and 61 TCR-sequenced participants, respectively, were included in these subgroups.

To note about this clone: Its antigen has not been determined. No much larger clone is present one base from it, and per-base qualities are unavailable.

Points the paper makes about the study in general: Because no samples from the day 14 peak response were available, repertoires could be characterized only after the peak T cell response. Epitopes outside the regions mutated in the B.1.351 and B.1.1.7 variants were reportedly recognized by nearly half of the unique spike-specific TCRs. Vaccine-associated CD4 TCRs spanned the whole spike protein, with dominant responses in regions 160-218 and 743-854. Conclusions about previously exposed vaccinees are limited because only six or seven AZD1222 recipients were SARS-CoV-2 seropositive at baseline. The 56-69-year group was small, and its depth increase did not reach significance, likely because of low power. Participants were mostly white British, with more females than males. The authors suggested clonal diversity may have been underestimated. After two AZD1222 doses, both the breadth and the depth of spike-specific TCRs were significantly higher than at day 0 and than in MenACWY recipients.

Trimming removed 1 base from V and 3 bases from J, leaving 9 bases between the germline ends. CDR1 is given as SEHNR and CDR2 as FQNEAQ, both from the germline V gene (reference sequence). The CDR3 runs 14 residues from the cysteine to the phenylalanine. Only the CDR3 DNA is retained, 42 bases long and in frame from the first base. The time point label, as the study defines it: baseline before first vaccination. Vaccinee samples were obtained from the UK trials COV001 and COV002, which included a single-blind randomized controlled phase 2/3 trial of AZD1222 (ChAdOx1 nCoV-19) in healthy adults. Trial participant PBMC samples were collected at day 0 and day 28 after the second dose for TCRbeta chain sequencing. The CDR3 regions of human TCRbeta chains were analyzed by immunosequencing. Under the source paper's analysis protocol: TCRs in the repertoires were compared against a reference library of SARS-CoV-2-specific TCRs that had been generated with the MIRA antigen-specificity platform. Breadth was defined as the fraction of unique TCRs that were SARS-CoV-2-associated. Depth was defined as the fraction of total T cells that were SARS-CoV-2-associated. Each spike-specific TCR was assigned to its reactive spike region and to a CD4 or CD8 class using the MIRA data. Log10-transformed breadth and depth values were compared by one-way ANOVA with Sidak's multiple comparisons tests. TCRdb re-hosts the immuneACCESS table, in-frame sequences only. Its copies lack some clones; in the studies checked, an unresolved V gene accounts for under half of them, and the cause for the rest is not known. V and J calls and clone size are as listed in that table; D and trimming were resolved from the DNA. The sample has roughly 100,000 clones on record, 90% of them singletons. The ten largest make up about 5% of the sample.

The sequence is built from TRBV7-9 and TRBJ1-2; the D gene identity is not certain. This receptor was identified in an adult in good health. This specimen consisted of peripheral blood, obtained on day 0 of AZD1222 vaccination. The CDR3 in this case is CASSLVPNDYGYTF. The DNA reads as follows: TGTGCCAGCAGCTTAGTGCCCAACGACTATGGCTACACCTTC.